This TCR beta chain was sequenced for a study of blood T cell repertoires in COVID-19. As for the study in general: Sites across the United States, Italy and Spain contributed samples from acute and convalescent COVID-19. PBMCs, B-cell-depleted T cells, or T cells were the source of the cDNA or gDNA that made up the material.

Authors' processing steps: Using reference gene primer amplification, nucleated cell counts were estimated. Profiled with immunoSEQ multiplex PCR; TCRdb holds only in-frame clones, not every one. V and J calls and clone size come straight from that table; D and trimming were deduced from the DNA. The sample yields some 130,000 clones, under 95% seen once. Germline V gives CDR1 SNHLY, CDR2 FYNNEI. The trim removed 4 bases at V and 8 bases at J, leaving 3 bases unmatched. The CDR3 extends over 13 amino acids. The chain joins TRBV2 to TRBJ1-4; 8 bases match TRBD1. Sequencing input: peripheral blood. This TCR derives from a man aged 45-65 years with active COVID-19. Here the CDR3 DNA reads TGTGCCAGCAGTGTGGGACAGGCGGAAAAACTGTTTTTT. Translated: CASSVGQAEKLFF.